The 21 T cell receptor beta chains below come from one sample, sequenced in a study of lymphopenia after photon versus proton radiotherapy. The method was immunoSEQ multiplex PCR; TCRdb's version includes in-frame clones alone and lacks a portion of them. The sample consists of 20,000 to 25,000 clones, 85% of them appearing once. Specimen: peripheral blood, collected from a patient treated with photon-based radiotherapy. The receptors come from a man in his 60s with pancreatic cancer.

The chain recombines TRBV7-9 with TRBJ2-7, with TRBD2 identical over 9 bases. CDR1 SEHNR and CDR2 FQNEAQ come from the germline V gene (reference sequence). V gave up 5 bases and J gave up 0 bases; unmatched junction bases: 8. This CDR3 is 16 amino acids long. The CDR3 is CASSPGGLASSYEQYF. The CDR3 bases are TGTGCCAGCAGCCCTGGGGGACTAGCAAGCTCCTACGAGCAGTACTTC.

This chain connects TRBV19 to TRBJ2-5; 7 bases are a match to TRBD1. This CDR3 spans 15 amino acids. V shed 4 bases and J 1 base; nucleotides not matched to a gene: 6. The germline CDR1 and CDR2 sequences are LNHDA and SQIVND (reference sequence). The CDR3, as DNA: TGTGCCAGTAGTACCGGGACAGCGGTCCAAGAGACCCAGTACTTC. It encodes CASSTGTAVQETQYF.

This clone was observed a few times. The rearrangement joins TRBV5-4 to TRBJ1-2; D ambiguous. Germline CDR1 reads SGHNT; CDR2 reads YYREEE (reference sequence). The CDR3 length is 13 residues. V lost 4 bases, J lost 0 bases, and 7 bases lay in between. The CDR3 DNA reads as TGTGCCAGCAGCCAAGTTACTAACTATGGCTACACCTTC. Amino acid sequence: CASSQVTNYGYTF.

The chain employs TRBV29-1 and TRBJ2-2, with a tentative D call TRBD1 (5 bases). Germline CDR1 is SQVTM and CDR2 is ANQGSEA. The CDR3 contains 11 residues. V lost 7 bases and J 8 bases, leaving 11 bases between the germline ends. The CDR3: CSATRQGELFF. CDR3 DNA: TGCAGCGCGACCAGACAGGGGGAGCTGTTTTTT.

The V and J genes are TRBV6-6 and TRBJ1-1, with TRBD1 matching 8 bases. Looked up from germline, CDR1 is MNHNY and CDR2 is SVGAGI (reference sequence). The CDR3 contains 15 residues. V lost 2 bases to trimming and J lost 5 bases; unmatched junction nucleotides: 7. The CDR3 sequence is CASSYARGRMTEAFF. CDR3 sequence (DNA): TGTGCCAGCAGTTACGCCAGGGGGCGAATGACTGAAGCTTTCTTT.

This clone showed up just a few times. The chain combines TRBV30 with TRBJ1-6, with 9 bases aligning to TRBD1. This CDR3 is 16 amino acids long. From germline, CDR1 is GTSNPN and CDR2 SVGIG (reference sequence). V was pared by 3 bases and J by 10 bases, with 13 bases of the junction left unmatched. For the CDR3, the DNA is TGTGCCTGGAGCGTCGGGCTAGGGACAGGGAACTCACCCCTCCACTTT. Protein sequence: CAWSVGLGTGNSPLHF.

V is TRBV19 and J is TRBJ1-5; D is undetermined. Per germline, CDR1 LNHDA and CDR2 SQIVND (reference sequence). There are 14 residues in the CDR3. Trimming stripped 7 bases from V and 0 bases from J, with 10 bases between. CDR3 DNA sequence: TGTGCCAGTACCAGGACCGCTAGCAATCAGCCCCAGCATTTT. It codes for CASTRTASNQPQHF.

The chain is built from TRBV9 and TRBJ2-1; D may correspond to TRBD1 or TRBD2 (5 bases each). Germline V gene sequence: CDR1 SGDLS, CDR2 YYNGEE. Trimming took off 0 bases at V and 5 bases at J, with 12 bases between the two ends. CDR3 length: 15 amino acids. CDR3 protein: CASSVGRTPNNEQFF. For the CDR3, the DNA is TGTGCCAGCAGCGTAGGGAGGACACCTAACAATGAGCAGTTCTTC.

The chain joins TRBV5-1 to TRBJ1-2; D perhaps matches TRBD1 (5 bases). Trimming removed 2 bases from V and 4 bases from J, with 15 bases in between. The germline CDR1 and CDR2 sequences are SGHRS and YFSETQ. The CDR3 runs to 15 residues. The chain's CDR3 is CASSFLGQNSYGYTF. CDR3 nucleotide sequence: TGCGCCAGCAGCTTTTTAGGACAAAATTCCTATGGCTACACCTTC.

The chain recombines TRBV11-2 with TRBJ2-5, with D hard to call. This CDR3 contains 11 residues. V lost 2 bases to trimming and J lost 5 bases, with 3 bases between them. Germline CDR1 and CDR2: SGHAT and FQNNGV. The CDR3 bases are TGTGCCAGCAGCTTACAGGAGACCCAGTACTTC. Residues: CASSLQETQYF.

There are a few counts of this clone. The V gene is TRBV6-1, the J gene TRBJ1-1; no definite D call. The CDR3 totals 12 residues. Per the germline V gene, CDR1 is MNHNS and CDR2 is SASEGT. V was cut by 10 bases and J by 6 bases, with 15 bases left in between. The CDR3 DNA reads as TGTGCCACAGGCCGGAACAACGCTGAAGCTTTCTTT. This sequence encodes CATGRNNAEAFF.

The rearrangement uses TRBV6-5 and TRBJ1-5; D call uncertain. Germline CDR1 MNHEY, CDR2 SVGAGI. Trimming removed 2 bases at V and 5 bases at J, with 4 bases between. The CDR3 covers 12 residues. In DNA, the CDR3 is TGTGCCAGCAGTTACGGTGATCAGCCCCAGCATTTT. The encoded protein is CASSYGDQPQHF.

The chain recombines TRBV28 with TRBJ2-6; D possibly corresponds to TRBD1 (6 bases). The CDR3 runs 17 residues. Trimming removed 5 bases from V and 1 base from J, with 15 bases in between. CDR1 and CDR2 from the germline V gene are MDHEN and SYDVKM. In DNA, the CDR3 is TGTGCCAGCAGTACTCAAACTACAGGGTCTGGGGCCAACGTCCTGACTTTC. It specifies CASSTQTTGSGANVLTF. The full variable domain, rest sourced from reference TRBV28 and TRBJ2-6, is DVKVTQSSRYLVKRTGEKVFLECVQDMDHENMFWYRQDPGLGLRLIYFSYDVKMKEKGDIPEGYSVSREKKERFSLILESASTNQTSMYLCASSTQTTGSGANVLTFGAGSRLTVL.

Only a few counts were recorded for this clone. The chain is built from TRBV7-9 and TRBJ1-1; no definite D call. CDR3 length equals 15 residues. Germline V gives CDR1 SEHNR, CDR2 FQNEAQ (reference sequence). V lost 5 bases and J 7 bases, leaving 20 bases between the germline ends. CDR3 protein: CASSPRTHLSGEAFF. The CDR3 nucleotides read TGTGCCAGCAGCCCCAGAACCCATTTATCGGGTGAAGCTTTCTTT.

The V call is TRBV6-1, the J call TRBJ2-2, with 8 nucleotides matching TRBD1. The CDR3 runs 15 residues. Trimming removed 4 bases from V and 5 bases from J; junction bases left unmatched: 6. The germline V gene encodes CDR1 MNHNS and CDR2 SASEGT. Here the CDR3 reads CASSGYRGRTGELFF. The CDR3 DNA reads TGTGCCAGCAGTGGGTACAGGGGGAGGACCGGGGAGCTGTTTTTT.

V gene TRBV18 combines with J gene TRBJ1-3; TRBD1 matches at 7 bases. This CDR3 has 15 residues. Germline loops: CDR1 KGHSH, CDR2 LQKENI. V was clipped by 2 bases and J by 0 bases; unmatched bases: 1. The CDR3: CASSPSGGSGNTIYF. CDR3 DNA sequence: TGTGCCAGCTCACCATCAGGGGGCTCTGGAAACACCATATATTTT.

The chain employs TRBV7-2 and TRBJ1-5; D not certain. Germline V gene sequence: CDR1 SGHTA, CDR2 FQGNSA. The CDR3 consists of 15 residues. V was trimmed by 3 bases and J by 0 bases, leaving 9 bases between them. The CDR3 region has the DNA TGTGCCAGCAGCTTCGGTACTATTAGCAATCAGCCCCAGCATTTT. This translates into CASSFGTISNQPQHF.

Points on this clone: This likely reflects a read error, since a far larger clone is one base away. The chain links TRBV7-9 to TRBJ2-6, with 8 bases identical to TRBD1. The junction had 10 bases not matched to a gene; V was cut back by 6 bases and J by 0 bases. Germline V gene data show CDR1 as SEHNR and CDR2 as FQNEAQ (reference sequence). This CDR3 comprises 18 residues. In nucleotides, the CDR3 is TGTGCCAGCAGGGACAGGGAGAGCTCTACCTCTGGGGCCAACGTCCTGACTTTC. This encodes CASRDRESSTSGANVLTF.

V usage is TRBV9 and J usage is TRBJ1-4; 8 bases line up with TRBD1. V lost 3 bases, J lost 7 bases, and 5 bases stayed unmatched. This CDR3 is built from 14 residues. Germline-derived CDR1 and CDR2 are SGDLS and YYNGEE. CDR3 sequence reads: CASSAHRGSEKLFF. CDR3 bases: TGTGCCAGCAGCGCTCACAGGGGGAGTGAAAAACTGTTTTTT.

This clone was found once. The V call is TRBV5-4, the J call TRBJ2-3; D gene uncertain. Germline V gene data show CDR1 as SGHNT and CDR2 as YYREEE (reference sequence). V lost 3 bases, J lost 2 bases, and 10 bases lay in between. CDR3 length: 14 amino acids. CDR3 bases: TGTGCCAGCAGCTCCCCCGACTTCACAGATACGCAGTATTTT. It codes for CASSSPDFTDTQYF.

This clone was seen once. V and J are TRBV5-5 and TRBJ2-7; 13 bases align to TRBD2. Germline lookup yields CDR1 SGHKS and CDR2 YYEKEE (reference sequence). This CDR3 region has 17 residues. The ends lost 8 bases at V and 2 bases at J; junction bases unmatched: 13. The CDR3 protein is CASRETGTSGVAYEQYF. The CDR3, as DNA: TGTGCCAGTAGGGAGACCGGGACTAGCGGGGTCGCCTACGAGCAGTACTTC.